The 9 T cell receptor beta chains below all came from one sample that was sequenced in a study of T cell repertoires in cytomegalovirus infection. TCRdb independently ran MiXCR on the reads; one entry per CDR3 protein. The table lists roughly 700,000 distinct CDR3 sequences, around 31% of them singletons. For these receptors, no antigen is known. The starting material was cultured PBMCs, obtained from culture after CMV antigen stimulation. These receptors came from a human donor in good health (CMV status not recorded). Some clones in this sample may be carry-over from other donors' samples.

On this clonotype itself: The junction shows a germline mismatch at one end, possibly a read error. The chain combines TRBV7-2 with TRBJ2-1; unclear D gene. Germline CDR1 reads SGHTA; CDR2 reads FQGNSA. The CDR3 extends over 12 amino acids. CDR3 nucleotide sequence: TGTGCCAGCAGCTCCTCCTTCAATGAGCAGTTCTTC. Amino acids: CASSSSFNEQFF.

Written as DNA, the CDR3 is TGCGCCAGCAGCTTGGAGGCAGTCTCTGGGGCCAACGTCCTGACTTTC. Encoded protein: CASSLEAVSGANVLTF. This chain connects TRBV5-1 to TRBJ2-6; D remains ambiguous. The CDR3 extends over 16 amino acids. Trimming removed 0 bases from V and 0 bases from J, with 7 bases in between. Germline CDR1 is SGHRS and CDR2 is YFSETQ.

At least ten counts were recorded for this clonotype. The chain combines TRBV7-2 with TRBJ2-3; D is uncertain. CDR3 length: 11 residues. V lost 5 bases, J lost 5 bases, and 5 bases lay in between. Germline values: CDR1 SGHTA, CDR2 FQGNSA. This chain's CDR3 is CASSRIDTQYF. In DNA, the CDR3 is TGTGCCAGCAGCCGCATAGATACGCAGTATTTT.

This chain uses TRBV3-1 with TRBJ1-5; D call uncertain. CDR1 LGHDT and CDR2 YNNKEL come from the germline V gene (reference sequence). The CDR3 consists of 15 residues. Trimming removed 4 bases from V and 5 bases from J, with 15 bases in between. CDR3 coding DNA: TGTGCCAGCAGCCCCAGGCGGGGATTGGATCAGCCCCAGCATTTT. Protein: CASSPRRGLDQPQHF.

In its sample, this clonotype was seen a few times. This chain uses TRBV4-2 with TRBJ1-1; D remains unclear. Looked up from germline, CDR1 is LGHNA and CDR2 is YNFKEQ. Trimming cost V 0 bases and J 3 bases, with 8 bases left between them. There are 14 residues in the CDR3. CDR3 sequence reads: CASSQDGGYTEAFF. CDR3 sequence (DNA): TGTGCCAGCAGCCAAGATGGAGGGTACACTGAAGCTTTCTTT.

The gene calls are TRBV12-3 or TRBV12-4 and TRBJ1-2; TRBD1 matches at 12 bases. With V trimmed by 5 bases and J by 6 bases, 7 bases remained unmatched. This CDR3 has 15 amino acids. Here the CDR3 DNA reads TGTGCCAGCAGTATCACGGGACAGGGGGCGCATGGCTACACCTTC. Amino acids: CASSITGQGAHGYTF.

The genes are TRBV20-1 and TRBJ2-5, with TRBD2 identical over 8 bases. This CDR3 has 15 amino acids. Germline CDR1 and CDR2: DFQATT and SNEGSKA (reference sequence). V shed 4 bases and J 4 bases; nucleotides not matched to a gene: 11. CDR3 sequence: CSAKDLGREAETQYF. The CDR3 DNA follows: TGCAGTGCTAAGGACCTAGGGCGGGAGGCAGAGACCCAGTACTTC.

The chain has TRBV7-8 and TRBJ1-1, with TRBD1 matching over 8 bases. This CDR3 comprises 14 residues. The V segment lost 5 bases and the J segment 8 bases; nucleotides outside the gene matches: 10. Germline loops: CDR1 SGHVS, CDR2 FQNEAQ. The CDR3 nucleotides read TGTGCCAGCAGCCAGGGACCCCGGGACAGGGAAGCTTTCTTT. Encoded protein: CASSQGPRDREAFF.

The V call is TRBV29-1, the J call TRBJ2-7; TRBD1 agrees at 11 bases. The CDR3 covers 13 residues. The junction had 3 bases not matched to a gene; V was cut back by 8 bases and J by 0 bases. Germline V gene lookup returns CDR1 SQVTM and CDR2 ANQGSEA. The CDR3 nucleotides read TGCAGCTCCGGGACAGGGGGCTCCTACGAGCAGTACTTC. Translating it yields CSSGTGGSYEQYF.